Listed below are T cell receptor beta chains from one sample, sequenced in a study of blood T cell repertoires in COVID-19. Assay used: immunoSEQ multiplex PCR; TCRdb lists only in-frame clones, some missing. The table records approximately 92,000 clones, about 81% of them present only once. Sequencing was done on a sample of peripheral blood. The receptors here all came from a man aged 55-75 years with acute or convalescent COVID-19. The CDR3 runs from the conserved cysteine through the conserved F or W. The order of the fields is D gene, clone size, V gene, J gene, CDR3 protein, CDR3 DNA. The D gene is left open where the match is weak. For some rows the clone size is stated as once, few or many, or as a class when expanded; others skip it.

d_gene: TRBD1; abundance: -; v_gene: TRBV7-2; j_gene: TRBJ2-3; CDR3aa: CASSFYGQGGDTQYF; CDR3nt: TGTGCCAGCAGCTTTTATGGACAGGGAGGTGATACGCAGTATTTT
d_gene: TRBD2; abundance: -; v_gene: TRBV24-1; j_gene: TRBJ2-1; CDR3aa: CATSSRSGEDYNEQFF; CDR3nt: TGTGCCACCAGTTCGCGTAGCGGGGAGGATTACAATGAGCAGTTCTTC
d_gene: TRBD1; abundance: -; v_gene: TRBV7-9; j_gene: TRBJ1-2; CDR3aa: CASSLRDRGGYTF; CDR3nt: TGTGCCAGCAGCCTCCGGGACAGGGGGGGCTACACCTTC
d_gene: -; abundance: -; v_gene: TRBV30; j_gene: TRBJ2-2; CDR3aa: CAWSVEGGGELFF; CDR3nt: TGTGCCTGGAGTGTAGAAGGAGGCGGGGAGCTGTTTTTT
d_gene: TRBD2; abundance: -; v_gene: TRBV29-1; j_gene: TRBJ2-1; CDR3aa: CSVSYPQSGSYARSSYNEQFF; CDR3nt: TGCAGCGTCTCTTATCCCCAAAGCGGGAGTTACGCCCGAAGCTCCTACAATGAGCAGTTCTTC
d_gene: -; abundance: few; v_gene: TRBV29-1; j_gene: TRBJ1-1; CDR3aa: CSVPPGAFF; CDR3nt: TGCAGCGTACCCCCCGGGGCTTTCTTT
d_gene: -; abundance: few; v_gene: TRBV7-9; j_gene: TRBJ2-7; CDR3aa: CASSSTGRLTYEQYF; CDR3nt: TGTGCCAGCAGCTCGACAGGACGCTTGACCTACGAGCAGTACTTC
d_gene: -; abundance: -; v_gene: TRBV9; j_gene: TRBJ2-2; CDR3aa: CASSAEGVSVPGELFF; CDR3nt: TGTGCCAGCAGCGCCGAGGGAGTTAGTGTGCCCGGGGAGCTGTTTTTT
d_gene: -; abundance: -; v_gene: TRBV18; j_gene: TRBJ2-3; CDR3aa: CASSPTRQATDTQYF; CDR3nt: TGTGCCAGCTCACCCACTAGACAGGCCACAGATACGCAGTATTTT
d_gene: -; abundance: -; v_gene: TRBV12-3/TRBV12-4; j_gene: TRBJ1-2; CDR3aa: CASSYGYGYTF; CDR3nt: TGTGCCAGCAGCTACGGCTATGGCTACACCTTC
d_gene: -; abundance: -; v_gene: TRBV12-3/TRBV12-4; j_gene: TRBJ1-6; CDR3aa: CASSLGAGTPLHF; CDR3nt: TGTGCCAGCAGTTTAGGAGCTGGTACACCCCTCCACTTT
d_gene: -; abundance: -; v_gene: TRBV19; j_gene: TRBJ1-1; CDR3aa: CASSGGGNTEAFF; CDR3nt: TGTGCCAGTAGCGGCGGGGGTAACACTGAAGCTTTCTTT
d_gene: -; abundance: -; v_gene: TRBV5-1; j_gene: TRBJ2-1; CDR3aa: CASSLELLGGNEQFF; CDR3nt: TGCGCCAGCAGCTTGGAGCTCTTAGGGGGTAATGAGCAGTTCTTC
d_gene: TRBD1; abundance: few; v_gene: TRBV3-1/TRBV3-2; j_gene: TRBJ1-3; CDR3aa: CASSRIQGGIGNTIYF; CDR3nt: TGTGCCAGCAGCCGCATACAGGGGGGAATTGGAAACACCATATATTTT
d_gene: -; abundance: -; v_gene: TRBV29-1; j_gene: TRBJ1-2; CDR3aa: CSAVTDGYTF; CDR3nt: TGCAGCGCTGTGACAGATGGCTACACCTTC
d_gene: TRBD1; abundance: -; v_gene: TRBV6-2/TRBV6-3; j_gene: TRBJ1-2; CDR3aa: CASSFGQGRGYTF; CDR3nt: TGTGCCAGCAGTTTCGGACAGGGTCGAGGCTACACCTTC
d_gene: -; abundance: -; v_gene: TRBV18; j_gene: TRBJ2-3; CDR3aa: CASSPPRSGSQDTQYF; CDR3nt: TGTGCCAGCTCACCACCACGTTCTGGTTCCCAGGATACGCAGTATTTT
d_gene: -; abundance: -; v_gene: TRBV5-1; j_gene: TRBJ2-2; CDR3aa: CASSLGTVGTGELFF; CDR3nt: TGCGCCAGCAGCTTGGGGACAGTTGGTACCGGGGAGCTGTTTTTT
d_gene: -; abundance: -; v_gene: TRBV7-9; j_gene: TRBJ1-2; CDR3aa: CASSLGDTSLYGYTF; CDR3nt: TGTGCCAGCAGCTTAGGGGACACCTCTCTATATGGCTACACCTTC
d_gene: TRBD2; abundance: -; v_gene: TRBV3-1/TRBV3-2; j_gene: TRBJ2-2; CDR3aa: CASSQVSGRAGGELFF; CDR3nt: TGTGCCAGCAGCCAAGTCTCCGGGAGGGCCGGCGGGGAGCTGTTTTTT